A selection of T cell receptor beta chains follows, all from one sample in a study of preoperative IRX-2 immunotherapy in early breast cancer. The repertoire was sequenced with immunoSEQ multiplex PCR; TCRdb's copy has only in-frame clones and lacks some. The sample lists tens of thousands of clones; nearly 90% were seen once. Sampling took place from a patient treated with IRX-2 immunotherapy. The receptors here all came from a human donor with breast cancer. CDR3s include the opening cysteine and the closing phenylalanine or tryptophan. Fields, in order: CDR3 protein, CDR3 DNA, clone size, J gene, D gene, V gene. The D gene is left open where the match is weak. Expanded clones get a size class; other rows say once, few or many, or leave the size out.

CASSPGTGGSGAAYEQYF TGTGCCAGCTCACCCGGGACAGGGGGCTCCGGGGCCGCCTACGAGCAGTACTTC . TRBJ2-7 TRBD1 TRBV18
CASSLGTGAYNEQFF TGCGCCAGCAGCTTAGGGACAGGGGCCTACAATGAGCAGTTCTTC . TRBJ2-1 TRBD1 TRBV5-1
CASSWAGTLQETQYF TGTGCCAGCAGTTGGGCGGGAACCCTTCAAGAGACCCAGTACTTC . TRBJ2-5 . TRBV27
CASSFGDRRAQYF TGCGCCAGCAGCTTTGGGGACAGGAGAGCGCAGTACTTC . TRBJ2-7 TRBD1 TRBV5-1
CASSSGLAGGRSETQYF TGTGCCAGCAGCTCCGGACTAGCGGGAGGGCGGTCGGAGACCCAGTACTTC . TRBJ2-5 TRBD2 TRBV28
CASSEPAGGRVETQYF TGTGCCAGCAGTGAACCAGCGGGGGGGCGGGTTGAGACCCAGTACTTC . TRBJ2-5 TRBD2 TRBV25-1
CAWEGSRETQYF TGTGCCTGGGAGGGGTCCCGAGAGACCCAGTACTTC . TRBJ2-5 . TRBV30
CASSQLAGGETQYF TGCGCCAGCAGCCAACTAGCGGGAGGAGAGACCCAGTACTTC . TRBJ2-5 TRBD2 TRBV5-1
CASAEPQWVNEKLFF TGTGCCAGCGCAGAACCCCAGTGGGTGAATGAAAAACTGTTTTTT . TRBJ1-4 . TRBV7-9
CASSPFSLDRGTDTQYF TGTGCCAGCTCACCTTTTTCACTGGACAGGGGAACAGATACGCAGTATTTT once TRBJ2-3 TRBD1 TRBV18
CSAQKDSYEQYF TGCAGCGCCCAGAAGGACTCCTACGAGCAGTACTTC . TRBJ2-7 . TRBV29-1
CASSRGEGTASTDTQYF TGTGCCAGTAGTAGGGGAGAGGGGACAGCTAGCACAGATACGCAGTATTTT . TRBJ2-3 TRBD1 TRBV19
CASSLTGKETQYF TGTGCCAGCAGCTTGACAGGGAAAGAGACCCAGTACTTC . TRBJ2-5 . TRBV5-4
CASSFGLAGVTEQFF TGTGCCAGCAGCTTCGGACTAGCGGGAGTGACTGAGCAGTTCTTC . TRBJ2-1 TRBD2 TRBV7-6
CASSSGQMSDSPLHF TGTGCCAGCAGCTCGGGACAGATGTCCGATTCACCCCTCCACTTT . TRBJ1-6 TRBD1 TRBV5-4
CASSVRGRDYGYTF TGTGCCAGTAGTGTAAGGGGACGAGATTATGGCTACACCTTC . TRBJ1-2 . TRBV19